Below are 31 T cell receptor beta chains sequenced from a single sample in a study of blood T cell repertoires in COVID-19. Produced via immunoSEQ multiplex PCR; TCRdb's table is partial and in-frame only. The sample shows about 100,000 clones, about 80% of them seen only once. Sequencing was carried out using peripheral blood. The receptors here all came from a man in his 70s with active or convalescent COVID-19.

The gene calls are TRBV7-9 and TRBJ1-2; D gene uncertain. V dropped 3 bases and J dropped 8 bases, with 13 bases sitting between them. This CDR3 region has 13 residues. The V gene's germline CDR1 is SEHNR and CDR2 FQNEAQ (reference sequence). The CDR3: CASSFEGRGGYTF. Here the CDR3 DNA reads TGTGCCAGCAGCTTCGAGGGCCGCGGAGGCTACACCTTC. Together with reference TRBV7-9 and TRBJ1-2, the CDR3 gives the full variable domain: DTGVSQNPRHKITKRGQNVTFRCDPISEHNRLYWYRQTLGQGPEFLTYFQNEAQLEKSRLLSDRFSAERPKGSFSTLEIQRTEQGDSAMYLCASSFEGRGGYTFGSGTRLTVV.

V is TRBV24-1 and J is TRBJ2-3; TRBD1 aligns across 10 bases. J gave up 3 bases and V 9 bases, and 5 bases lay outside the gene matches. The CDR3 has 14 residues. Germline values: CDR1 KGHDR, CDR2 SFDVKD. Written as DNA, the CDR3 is TGTGCCACCCGAGGACAGGGGGGGACAGATACGCAGTATTTT. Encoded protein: CATRGQGGTDTQYF.

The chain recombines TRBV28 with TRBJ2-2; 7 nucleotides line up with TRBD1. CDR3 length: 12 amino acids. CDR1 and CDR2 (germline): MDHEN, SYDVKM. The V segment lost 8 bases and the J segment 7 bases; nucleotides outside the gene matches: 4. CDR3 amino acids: CASAQGDGELFF. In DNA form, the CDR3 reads TGTGCCAGCGCTCAGGGGGACGGGGAGCTGTTTTTT.

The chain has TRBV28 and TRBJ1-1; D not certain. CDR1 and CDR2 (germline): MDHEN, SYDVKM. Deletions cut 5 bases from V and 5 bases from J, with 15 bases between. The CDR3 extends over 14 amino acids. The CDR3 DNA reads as TGTGCCAGCAGTGGCAGAGTCTCGGGAACTGAAGCTTTCTTT. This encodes CASSGRVSGTEAFF.

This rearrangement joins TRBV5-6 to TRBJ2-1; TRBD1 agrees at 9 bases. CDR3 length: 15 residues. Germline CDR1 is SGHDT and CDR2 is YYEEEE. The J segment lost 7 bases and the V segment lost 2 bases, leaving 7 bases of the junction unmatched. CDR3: CASSFGQGSWNEQFF. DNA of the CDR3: TGTGCCAGCAGCTTCGGACAGGGGAGTTGGAATGAGCAGTTCTTC.

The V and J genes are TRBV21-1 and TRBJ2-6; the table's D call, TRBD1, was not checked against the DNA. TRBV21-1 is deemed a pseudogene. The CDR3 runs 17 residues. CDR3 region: CASSTGHPRSGANVLTF. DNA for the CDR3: TGTGCCAGCAGCACTGGACACCCTCGCTCTGGGGCCAACGTCCTGACTTTC.

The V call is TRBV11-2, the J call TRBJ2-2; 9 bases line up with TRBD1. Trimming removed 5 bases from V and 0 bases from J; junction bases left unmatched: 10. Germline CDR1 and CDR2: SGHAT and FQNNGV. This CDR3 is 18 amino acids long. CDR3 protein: CASSTPWDRAANTGELFF. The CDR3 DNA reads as TGTGCCAGCAGCACGCCTTGGGACAGGGCCGCGAACACCGGGGAGCTGTTTTTT. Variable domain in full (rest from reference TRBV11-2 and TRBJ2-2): EAGVAQSPRYKIIEKRQSVAFWCNPISGHATLYWYQQILGQGPKLLIQFQNNGVVDDSQLPKDRFSAERLKGVDSTLKIQPAKLEDSAVYLCASSTPWDRAANTGELFFGEGSRLTVL.

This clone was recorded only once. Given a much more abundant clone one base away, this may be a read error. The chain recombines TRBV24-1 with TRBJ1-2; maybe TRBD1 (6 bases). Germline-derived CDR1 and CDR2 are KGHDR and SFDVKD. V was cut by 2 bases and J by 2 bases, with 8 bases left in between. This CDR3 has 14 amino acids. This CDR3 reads CATSDSGTNYGYTF. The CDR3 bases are TGTGCCACCAGTGATTCCGGGACAAACTATGGCTACACCTTC.

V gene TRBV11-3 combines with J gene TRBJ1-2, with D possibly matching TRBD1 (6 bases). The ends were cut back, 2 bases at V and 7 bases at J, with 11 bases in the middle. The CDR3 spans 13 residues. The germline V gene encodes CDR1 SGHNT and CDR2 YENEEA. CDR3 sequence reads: CASSLPGGAGYTF. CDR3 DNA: TGTGCCAGCAGCTTACCCGGGGGGGCTGGCTACACCTTC.

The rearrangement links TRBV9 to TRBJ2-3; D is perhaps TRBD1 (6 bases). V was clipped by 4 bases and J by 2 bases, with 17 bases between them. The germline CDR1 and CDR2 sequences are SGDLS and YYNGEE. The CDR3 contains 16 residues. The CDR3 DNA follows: TGTGCCAGCAGCCCACTAGGGGGAATCTCCACAGATACGCAGTATTTT. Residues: CASSPLGGISTDTQYF.

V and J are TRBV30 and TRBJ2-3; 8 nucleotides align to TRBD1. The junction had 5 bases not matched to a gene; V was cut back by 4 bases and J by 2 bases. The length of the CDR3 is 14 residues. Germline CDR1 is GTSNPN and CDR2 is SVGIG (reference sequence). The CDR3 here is CAWTDRANTDTQYF. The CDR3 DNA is TGTGCCTGGACGGACAGGGCTAACACAGATACGCAGTATTTT.

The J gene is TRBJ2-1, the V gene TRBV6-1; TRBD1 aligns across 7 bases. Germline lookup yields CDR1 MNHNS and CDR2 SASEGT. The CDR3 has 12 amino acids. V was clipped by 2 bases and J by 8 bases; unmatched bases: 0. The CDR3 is CASSEQGDEQFF. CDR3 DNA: TGTGCCAGCAGTGAACAGGGGGATGAGCAGTTCTTC.

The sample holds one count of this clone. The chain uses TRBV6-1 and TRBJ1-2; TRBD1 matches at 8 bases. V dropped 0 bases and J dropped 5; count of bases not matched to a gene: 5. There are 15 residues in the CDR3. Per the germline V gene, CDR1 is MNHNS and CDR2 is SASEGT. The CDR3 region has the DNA TGTGCCAGCAGTGAAGCAGGACAGGGAATGTATGGCTACACCTTC. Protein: CASSEAGQGMYGYTF.

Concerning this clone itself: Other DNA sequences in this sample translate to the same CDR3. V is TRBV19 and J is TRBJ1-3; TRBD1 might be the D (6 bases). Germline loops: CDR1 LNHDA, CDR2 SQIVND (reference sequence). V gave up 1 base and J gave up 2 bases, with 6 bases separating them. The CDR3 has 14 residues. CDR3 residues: CASSIGTAGNTIYF. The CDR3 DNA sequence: TGTGCCAGTAGTATAGGGACAGCTGGAAACACCATATATTTT.

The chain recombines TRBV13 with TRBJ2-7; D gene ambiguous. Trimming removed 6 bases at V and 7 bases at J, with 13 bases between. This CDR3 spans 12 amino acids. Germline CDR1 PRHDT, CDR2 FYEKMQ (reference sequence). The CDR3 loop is CASRETAGEQYF. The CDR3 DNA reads TGTGCCAGCAGGGAGACCGCCGGGGAGCAGTACTTC.

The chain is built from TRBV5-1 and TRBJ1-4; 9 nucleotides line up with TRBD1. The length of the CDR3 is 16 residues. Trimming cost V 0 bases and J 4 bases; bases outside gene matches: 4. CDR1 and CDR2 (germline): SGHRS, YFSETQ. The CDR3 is CASSLDRTGVNEKLFF. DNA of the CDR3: TGCGCCAGCAGCTTGGATCGGACAGGGGTTAATGAAAAACTGTTTTTT.

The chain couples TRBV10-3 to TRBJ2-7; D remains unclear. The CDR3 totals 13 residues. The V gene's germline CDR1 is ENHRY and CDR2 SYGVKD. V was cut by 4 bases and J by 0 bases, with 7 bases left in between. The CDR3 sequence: CAISGPSSYEQYF. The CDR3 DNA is TGTGCCATCAGTGGGCCAAGCTCCTACGAGCAGTACTTC.

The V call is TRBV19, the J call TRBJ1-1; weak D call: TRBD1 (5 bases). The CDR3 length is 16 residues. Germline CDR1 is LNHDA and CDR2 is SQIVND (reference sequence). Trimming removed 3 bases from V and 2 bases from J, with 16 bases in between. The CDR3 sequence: CASSMAGQKPNTEAFF. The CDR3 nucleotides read TGTGCCAGTAGTATGGCGGGGCAGAAACCTAACACTGAAGCTTTCTTT.

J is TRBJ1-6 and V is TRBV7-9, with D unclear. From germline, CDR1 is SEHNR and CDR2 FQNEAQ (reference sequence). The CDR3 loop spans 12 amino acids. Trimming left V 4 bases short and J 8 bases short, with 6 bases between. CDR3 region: CASSWGDSPLHF. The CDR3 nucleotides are TGTGCCAGCAGCTGGGGAGATTCACCCCTCCACTTT.

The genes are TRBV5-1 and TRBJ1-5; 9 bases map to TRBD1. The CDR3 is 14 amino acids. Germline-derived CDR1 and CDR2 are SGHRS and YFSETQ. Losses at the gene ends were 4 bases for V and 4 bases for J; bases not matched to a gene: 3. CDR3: CASSPGTGNQPQHF. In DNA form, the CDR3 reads TGCGCCAGCAGCCCCGGGACAGGGAATCAGCCCCAGCATTTT.

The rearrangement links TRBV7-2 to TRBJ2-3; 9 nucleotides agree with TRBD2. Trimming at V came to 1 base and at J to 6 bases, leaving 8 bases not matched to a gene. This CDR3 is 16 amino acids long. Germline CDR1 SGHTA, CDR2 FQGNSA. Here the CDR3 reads CASSLGIAGALDTQYF. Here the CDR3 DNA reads TGTGCCAGCAGCTTAGGGATAGCGGGAGCGTTGGATACGCAGTATTTT.

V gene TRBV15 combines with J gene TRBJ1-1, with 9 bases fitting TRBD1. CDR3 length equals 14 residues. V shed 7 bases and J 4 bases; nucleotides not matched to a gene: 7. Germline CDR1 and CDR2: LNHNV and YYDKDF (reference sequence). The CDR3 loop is CATIQGAASTEAFF. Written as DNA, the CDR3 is TGTGCCACCATACAGGGGGCAGCAAGCACTGAAGCTTTCTTT.

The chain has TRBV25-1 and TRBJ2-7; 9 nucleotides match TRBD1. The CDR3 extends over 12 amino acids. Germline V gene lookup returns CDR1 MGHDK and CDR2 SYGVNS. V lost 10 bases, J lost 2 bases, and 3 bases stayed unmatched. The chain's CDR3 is CATRTGAYEQYF. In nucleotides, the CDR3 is TGTGCCACCCGGACAGGGGCCTACGAGCAGTACTTC.

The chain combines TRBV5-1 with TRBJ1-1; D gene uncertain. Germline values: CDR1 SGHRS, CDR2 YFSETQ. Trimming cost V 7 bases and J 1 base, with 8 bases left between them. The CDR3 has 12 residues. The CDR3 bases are TGCGCCAGCTCGCAACAGAACACTGAAGCTTTCTTT. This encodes CASSQQNTEAFF.

The CDR3 protein is CASSVANRVGEQYF. CDR3 in DNA: TGTGCCAGCAGCGTAGCAAACAGGGTGGGGGAGCAGTACTTC. The genes are TRBV9 and TRBJ2-7, with a possible D match to TRBD1 (6 bases). This CDR3 contains 14 residues. V lost 0 bases and J lost 7, with 14 bases in between. The germline V gene encodes CDR1 SGDLS and CDR2 YYNGEE.

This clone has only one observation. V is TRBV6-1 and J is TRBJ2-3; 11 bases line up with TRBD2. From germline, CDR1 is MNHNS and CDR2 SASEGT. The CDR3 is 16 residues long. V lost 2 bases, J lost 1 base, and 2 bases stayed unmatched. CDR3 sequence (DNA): TGTGCCAGCAGTGAACAACTAGCGGGGGGCACAGATACGCAGTATTTT. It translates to CASSEQLAGGTDTQYF.

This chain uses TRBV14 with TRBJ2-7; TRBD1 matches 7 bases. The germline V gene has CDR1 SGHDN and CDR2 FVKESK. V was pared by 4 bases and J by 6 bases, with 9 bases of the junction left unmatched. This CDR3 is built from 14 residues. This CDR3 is CASSPRQGTFEQYF. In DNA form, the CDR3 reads TGTGCCAGCAGCCCCCGACAGGGAACATTCGAGCAGTACTTC.

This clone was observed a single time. This chain's CDR3 is CASSQVIGLAGDEQYF. CDR3 nucleotides: TGCGCCAGCAGCCAAGTAATCGGACTAGCGGGAGATGAGCAGTACTTC. This chain links TRBV4-3 with TRBJ2-7, with 13 bases aligning to TRBD2. The CDR3 consists of 16 residues. V shed 1 base and J 7 bases; nucleotides not matched to a gene: 7. Germline CDR1 and CDR2: LGHNA and YSLEER.

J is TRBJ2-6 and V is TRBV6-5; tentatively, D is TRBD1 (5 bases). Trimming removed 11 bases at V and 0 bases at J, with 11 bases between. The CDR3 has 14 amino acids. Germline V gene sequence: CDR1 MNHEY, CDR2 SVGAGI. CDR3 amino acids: CACSGYSGANVLTF. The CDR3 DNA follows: TGTGCCTGTTCAGGGTACTCTGGGGCCAACGTCCTGACTTTC.

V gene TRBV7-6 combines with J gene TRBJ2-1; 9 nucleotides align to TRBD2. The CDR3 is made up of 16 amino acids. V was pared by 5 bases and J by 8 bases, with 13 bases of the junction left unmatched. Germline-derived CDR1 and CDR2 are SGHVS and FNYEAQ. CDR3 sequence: CASSPPGAGGDDEQFF. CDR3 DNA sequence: TGTGCCAGCAGCCCCCCTGGAGCGGGGGGTGACGATGAGCAGTTCTTC.

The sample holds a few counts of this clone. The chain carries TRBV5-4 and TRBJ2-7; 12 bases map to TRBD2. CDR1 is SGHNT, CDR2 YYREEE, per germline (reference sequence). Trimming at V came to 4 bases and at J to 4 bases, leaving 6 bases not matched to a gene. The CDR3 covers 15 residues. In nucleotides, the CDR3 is TGTGCCAGCAGCGCCGGGACTAGCGGGCCGTACGAGCAGTACTTC. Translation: CASSAGTSGPYEQYF.